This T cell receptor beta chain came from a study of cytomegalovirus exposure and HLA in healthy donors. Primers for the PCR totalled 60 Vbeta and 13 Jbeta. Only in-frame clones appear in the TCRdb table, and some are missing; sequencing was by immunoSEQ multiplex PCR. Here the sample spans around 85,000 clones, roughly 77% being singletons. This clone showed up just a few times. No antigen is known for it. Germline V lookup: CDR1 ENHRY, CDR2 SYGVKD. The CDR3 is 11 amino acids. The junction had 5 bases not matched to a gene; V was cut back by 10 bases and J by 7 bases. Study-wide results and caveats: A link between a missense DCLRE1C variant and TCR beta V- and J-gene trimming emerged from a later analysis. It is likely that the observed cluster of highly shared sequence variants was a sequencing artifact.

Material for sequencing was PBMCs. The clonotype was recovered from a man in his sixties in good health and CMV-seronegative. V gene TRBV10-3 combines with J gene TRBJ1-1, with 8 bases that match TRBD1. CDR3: CATRGRFEAFF. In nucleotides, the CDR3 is TGTGCCACCAGGGGGCGCTTTGAAGCTTTCTTT.